The clone carrying this T cell receptor (beta chain) came up many times. The antigen is unknown. These data originate in a study of T cell repertoires in cytomegalovirus infection. The wider study: Matching HLA type and CMV infection were both indicated by public TCR beta signatures.

Regarding the study as a whole: Dominating the ex vivo response were TCR beta clonotypes that were CMV-specific and HLA-C-restricted.

TCRdb used MiXCR to reprocess the reads, holding one entry per CDR3 protein. The sample includes 300,000 to 400,000 distinct CDR3 sequences, 8% to 10% of them seen just once. V was shortened by 5 bases and J by 0 bases, with 15 bases between the two germline ends. The CDR3 is made up of 16 amino acids. The germline V gene encodes CDR1 SGHTA and CDR2 FQGNSA. V is TRBV7-2 and J is TRBJ2-3, with D perhaps matching TRBD2 (6 bases). Sequencing was carried out using PBMCs. This clonotype originated in a human donor in good health (CMV status not recorded). Some clones in this sample may be carry-over from other donors' samples. For the CDR3, the DNA is TGTGCCAGCAGCCTTCCAAGCGGGCCGAGCACAGATACGCAGTATTTT. This translates into CASSLPSGPSTDTQYF.